The T cell receptor beta chain under discussion was sequenced for a study of control samples from healthy donors and cancer patients. Using immunoSEQ multiplex PCR, the repertoire was profiled, and TCRdb retains in-frame clones only, with some absent. The sample holds roughly 190,000 clones, approximately 91% seen once. V lost 0 bases, J lost 4 bases, and 1 base stayed unmatched. CDR3 size: 15 residues. Per the germline V gene, CDR1 is SGHKS and CDR2 is YYEKEE (reference sequence). This clone has more than one count but fewer than ten. The source is a man younger than 40 in good health. V usage is TRBV5-5 and J usage is TRBJ1-2; 12 bases map to TRBD1. Sequencing was performed on blood. The CDR3 DNA reads TGTGCCAGCAGCTTGGTGGGACAGGGGGCCTATGGCTACACCTTC. Translated, it gives CASSLVGQGAYGYTF.